This T cell receptor beta chain was identified during a study of T cell responses to AZD1222 COVID-19 vaccine. Whole-study results and caveats: Epitopes outside B.1.351 and B.1.1.7 mutated regions reportedly drew nearly half of spike TCRs. Females outnumbered males among donors, who were mostly white British; clonal diversity was possibly underestimated. Researchers report vaccine-associated CD4 TCRs spanning spike, with dominance at 160-218 and 743-854.

Whether given at about 4 or about 12 weeks, second doses were pooled. With regard to this clone: Its antigen is unknown.

The assay was immunoSEQ multiplex PCR, and TCRdb's table has in-frame clones only and misses some. This sample has 250,000 to 300,000 clones, with 90% to 95% found just once. Germline V gene data show CDR1 as KGHDR and CDR2 as SFDVKD. CDR3 length equals 15 residues. V gave up 5 bases and J gave up 5 bases; unmatched junction bases: 8. The source material was peripheral blood, sampled 28 days after the second AZD1222 dose. The clonotype was recovered from an adult who received the AZD1222 COVID-19 vaccine. The rearrangement joins TRBV24-1 to TRBJ2-1; TRBD2 matches 7 bases. In DNA, the CDR3 is TGTGCCACCAGTGGGGCGGGGGTTTCTAACAATGAGCAGTTCTTC. Encoded protein: CATSGAGVSNNEQFF.